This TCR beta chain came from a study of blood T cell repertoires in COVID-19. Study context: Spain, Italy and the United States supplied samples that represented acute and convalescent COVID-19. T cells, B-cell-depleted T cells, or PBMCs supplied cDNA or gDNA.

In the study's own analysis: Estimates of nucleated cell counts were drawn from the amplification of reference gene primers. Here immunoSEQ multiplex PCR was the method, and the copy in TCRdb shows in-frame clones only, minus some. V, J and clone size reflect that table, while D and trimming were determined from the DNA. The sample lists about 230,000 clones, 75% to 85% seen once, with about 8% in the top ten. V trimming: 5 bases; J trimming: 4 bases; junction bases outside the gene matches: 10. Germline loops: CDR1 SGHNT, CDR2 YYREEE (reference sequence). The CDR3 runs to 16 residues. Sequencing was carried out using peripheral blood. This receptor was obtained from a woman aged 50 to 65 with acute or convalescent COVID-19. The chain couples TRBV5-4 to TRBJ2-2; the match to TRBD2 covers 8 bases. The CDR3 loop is CASRDPGGGPTGELFF. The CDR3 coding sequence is TGTGCCAGCAGAGACCCGGGGGGGGGACCCACCGGGGAGCTGTTTTTT.